There are many counts of the clone carrying this T cell receptor (beta chain). This specimen comes from a study of T cells in Graves' hyperthyroidism and ophthalmopathy. CDR3 length: 16 amino acids. V lost 3 bases, J lost 4 bases, and 11 bases stayed unmatched. TCR beta CDR3 region amplification was performed from RNA transcripts. The HTBI set primed first-round TCR CDR3 RT-PCR. TCRdb recomputed calls from the multiplex PCR reads with MiXCR, one row per CDR3 protein. The table includes approximately 720,000 distinct CDR3 sequences, roughly a sixth detected once. This chain joins TRBV12-3 or TRBV12-4 and TRBJ1-1; TRBD1 aligns across 7 bases. The clonotype comes from a woman aged 45-59 years with Graves' hyperthyroidism that later progressed to Graves' ophthalmopathy. Material: blood. DNA for the CDR3: TGTGCCAGCAGTTTTGGTGACAGGGAAGGAAGCACTGAAGCTTTCTTT. Translation gives CASSFGDREGSTEAFF.